The 10 T cell receptor beta chains presented below share a single source sample, sequenced in a study of CD8+ T cells in alopecia areata. Following extraction, RNA underwent reverse transcription to cDNA, which served as the sequencing template. The data were produced by immunoSEQ multiplex PCR, yet TCRdb's version contains in-frame clones alone and is incomplete. The sample carries over 95,000 clones, about two fifths recorded once. The sample consisted of CD4+ T cells sorted from blood. These TCRs come from a human donor with alopecia areata.

This clone was picked up a small number of times. The CDR3 sequence: CASSSGLAGGPRETQYF. The DNA of the CDR3 is TGTGCCAGCAGTTCGGGACTAGCGGGAGGGCCTCGAGAGACCCAGTACTTC. The rearrangement links TRBV28 to TRBJ2-5, with 16 bases identical to TRBD2. The germline V gene encodes CDR1 MDHEN and CDR2 SYDVKM. This CDR3 is built from 17 residues. Trimming at V came to 4 bases and at J to 4 bases, leaving 6 bases not matched to a gene.

The rearrangement links TRBV9 to TRBJ1-6; no reliable D call. V was clipped by 3 bases and J by 6 bases, with 19 bases between them. Germline loops: CDR1 SGDLS, CDR2 YYNGEE. The CDR3 is 17 amino acids. This CDR3 is CASSDGRTYSRNSPLHF. The CDR3 DNA reads as TGTGCCAGCAGCGATGGGAGGACGTACAGTCGTAATTCACCCCTCCACTTT. Looking up the rest from reference TRBV9 and TRBJ1-6 gives the full variable domain: DSGVTQTPKHLITATGQRVTLRCSPRSGDLSVYWYQQSLDQGLQFLIQYYNGEERAKGNILERFSAQQFPDLHSELNLSSLELGDSALYFCASSDGRTYSRNSPLHFGNGTRLTVT.

CDR3 in DNA: TGTGCCTGGAACGCCGGGACAGCCACCTACGAGCAGTACTTC. It specifies CAWNAGTATYEQYF. V usage is TRBV30 and J usage is TRBJ2-7; TRBD1 matches 7 bases. Germline V gives CDR1 GTSNPN, CDR2 SVGIG (reference sequence). This CDR3 contains 14 residues. V lost 4 bases and J lost 2; bases outside the gene matches: 8.

The sample holds a few counts of this clone. The chain couples TRBV7-9 to TRBJ2-2, with D uncertain. Germline CDR1 and CDR2: SEHNR and FQNEAQ (reference sequence). The CDR3 loop spans 12 amino acids. V lost 5 bases, J lost 4 bases, and 5 bases lay in between. In nucleotides, the CDR3 is TGTGCCAGCAGCCGCGGCACCGGGGAGCTGTTTTTT. Amino acid sequence: CASSRGTGELFF.

This chain connects TRBV7-2 to TRBJ1-3; 9 nucleotides line up with TRBD1. CDR3 size: 14 residues. The trim removed 6 bases at V and 2 bases at J, leaving 2 bases unmatched. The germline gives CDR1 SGHTA, CDR2 FQGNSA. The CDR3 region has the DNA TGTGCCAGCAGGACAGGGGGAACTGGAAACACCATATATTTT. Residues: CASRTGGTGNTIYF.

The CDR3 here is CSVAGSGGAGETQYF. CDR3 nucleotide sequence: TGCAGCGTTGCCGGGAGCGGGGGGGCCGGAGAGACCCAGTACTTC. The chain employs TRBV29-1 and TRBJ2-5; 10 bases agree with TRBD2. Germline lookup yields CDR1 SQVTM and CDR2 ANQGSEA. CDR3 size: 15 residues. Trimming removed 4 bases from V and 4 bases from J; junction bases left unmatched: 9.

The J gene is TRBJ2-1, the V gene TRBV19; 10 nucleotides align to TRBD2. With V trimmed by 5 bases and J by 6 bases, 10 bases remained unmatched. Germline CDR1 LNHDA, CDR2 SQIVND (reference sequence). The CDR3 spans 16 residues. The CDR3 spells CASSPSGSIVFNEQFF. CDR3 coding DNA: TGTGCCAGTAGTCCTAGCGGGAGTATAGTGTTCAATGAGCAGTTCTTC.

This chain joins TRBV20-1 and TRBJ1-2; TRBD1 might be the D (5 bases). Germline V gene data show CDR1 as DFQATT and CDR2 as SNEGSKA (reference sequence). V was trimmed by 6 bases and J by 3 bases, leaving 5 bases between them. There are 10 residues in the CDR3. CDR3 sequence (DNA): TGCAGTGCAGGGGACTATGGCTACACCTTC. Encoded protein: CSAGDYGYTF.

A single count supports this clone. The chain has TRBV6-5 and TRBJ1-1; no firm D call. CDR1 is MNHEY, CDR2 SVGAGI, per germline. Trimming removed 6 bases at V and 1 base at J, with 15 bases between. This CDR3 contains 15 residues. As DNA, the CDR3 is TGTGCCAGCAGGTATGACAACAGAAGGAACACTGAAGCTTTCTTT. Translating gives CASRYDNRRNTEAFF.

The rearrangement joins TRBV28 to TRBJ2-3; D ambiguous. With 3 bases removed from V and 2 bases from J, the gap between germline ends came to 12 bases. CDR1 and CDR2 (germline): MDHEN, SYDVKM. This CDR3 is built from 15 residues. As DNA, the CDR3 is TGTGCCAGCAGTTTTAAGGGAACCCCCACAGATACGCAGTATTTT. This sequence encodes CASSFKGTPTDTQYF.